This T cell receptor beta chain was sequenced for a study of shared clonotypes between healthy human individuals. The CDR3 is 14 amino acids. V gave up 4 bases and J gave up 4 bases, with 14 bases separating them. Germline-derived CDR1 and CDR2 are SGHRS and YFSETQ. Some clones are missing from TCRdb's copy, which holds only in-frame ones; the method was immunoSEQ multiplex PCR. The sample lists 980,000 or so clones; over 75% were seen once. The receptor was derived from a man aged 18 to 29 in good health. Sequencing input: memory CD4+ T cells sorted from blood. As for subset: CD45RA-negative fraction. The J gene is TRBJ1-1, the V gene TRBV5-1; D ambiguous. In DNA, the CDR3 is TGCGCCAGCAGCCCCGAGGGCGGGGTCACTGAAGCTTTCTTT. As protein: CASSPEGGVTEAFF.